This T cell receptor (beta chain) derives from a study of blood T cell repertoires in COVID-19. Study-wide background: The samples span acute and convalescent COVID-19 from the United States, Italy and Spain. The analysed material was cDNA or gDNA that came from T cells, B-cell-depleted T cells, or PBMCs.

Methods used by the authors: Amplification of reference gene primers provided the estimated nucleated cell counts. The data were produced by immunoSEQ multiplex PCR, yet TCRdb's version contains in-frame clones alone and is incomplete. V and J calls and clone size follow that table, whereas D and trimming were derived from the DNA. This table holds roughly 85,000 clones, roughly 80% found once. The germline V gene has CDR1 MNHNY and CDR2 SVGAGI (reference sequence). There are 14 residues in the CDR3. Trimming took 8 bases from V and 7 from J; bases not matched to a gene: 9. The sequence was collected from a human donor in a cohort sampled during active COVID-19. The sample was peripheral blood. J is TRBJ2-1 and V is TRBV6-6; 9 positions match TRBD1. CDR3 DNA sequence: TGTGCCAGCCGAAAGGGGACAGGGATAAATGAGCAGTTCTTC. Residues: CASRKGTGINEQFF.